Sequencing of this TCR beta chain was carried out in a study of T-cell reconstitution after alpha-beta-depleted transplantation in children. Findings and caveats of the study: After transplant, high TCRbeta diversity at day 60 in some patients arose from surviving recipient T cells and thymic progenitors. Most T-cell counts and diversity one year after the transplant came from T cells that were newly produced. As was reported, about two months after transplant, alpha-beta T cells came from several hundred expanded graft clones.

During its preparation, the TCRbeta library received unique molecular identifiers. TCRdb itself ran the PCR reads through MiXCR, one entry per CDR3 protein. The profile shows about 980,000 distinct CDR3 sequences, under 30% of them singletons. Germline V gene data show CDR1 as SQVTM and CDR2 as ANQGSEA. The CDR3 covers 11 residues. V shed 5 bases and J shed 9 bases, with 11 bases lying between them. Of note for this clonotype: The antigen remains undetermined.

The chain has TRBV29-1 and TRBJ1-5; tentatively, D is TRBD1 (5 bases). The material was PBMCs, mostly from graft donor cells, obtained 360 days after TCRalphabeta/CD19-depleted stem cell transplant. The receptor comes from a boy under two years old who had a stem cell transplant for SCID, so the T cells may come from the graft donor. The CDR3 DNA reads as TGCAGCGTTCGGGACGGCGGGCCCCAGCATTTT. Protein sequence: CSVRDGGPQHF.